One sample yielded the 22 T cell receptor beta chains listed below, sequenced in a study of blood T cell repertoires in COVID-19. The method was immunoSEQ multiplex PCR; TCRdb's version includes in-frame clones alone and lacks a portion of them. The table includes 150,000 or so clones, about 79% detected once. The specimen was peripheral blood. The origin of the receptors is a woman aged 55 to 70 with acute or convalescent COVID-19.

V usage is TRBV4-1 and J usage is TRBJ1-4; TRBD1 aligns across 10 bases. The CDR3 consists of 15 residues. CDR1 and CDR2 (germline): MGHRA, YSYEKL. The V gene end was trimmed by 4 bases and the J gene end by 5 bases; junction bases not matched to a gene: 4. The CDR3 DNA is TGCGCCAGCAGCCGGGACAGGGGTAACAATGAAAAACTGTTTTTT. This sequence encodes CASSRDRGNNEKLFF.

The V gene is TRBV10-2, the J gene TRBJ2-7; 8 nucleotides line up with TRBD1. The CDR3 runs to 13 residues. CDR1 is WSHSY and CDR2 is SAAADI in the germline V gene. The V and J ends lost 2 bases and 4 bases, in that order; junction bases with no gene match: 1. The CDR3 region is CASSEDRGYEQYV. In DNA form, the CDR3 reads TGCGCCAGCAGTGAGGACAGGGGATACGAGCAGTACGTC.

Turning to this clone: The junction and the germline gene differ at one end; a read error may be behind it. The V gene is TRBV29-1, the J gene TRBJ2-5; TRBD2 aligns across 13 bases. Per the germline V gene, CDR1 is SQVTM and CDR2 is ANQGSEA. The CDR3 consists of 17 residues. CDR3 DNA: TGCAGCGTTGGGACTAGCGGGGGCCCTTTCCCGGAAGAGGCCCAGTACTTC. Translated: CSVGTSGGPFPEEAQYF.

The J gene is TRBJ1-2, the V gene TRBV2; D might be TRBD1 (5 bases). The CDR3 has 12 amino acids. Between the trimmed V and J ends, which lost 3 bases and 8 bases, there was a span of 10 bases. CDR1 and CDR2 (germline): SNHLY, FYNNEI. The CDR3 spells CASSEVTGGYTF. CDR3 in DNA: TGTGCCAGCAGTGAGGTCACAGGCGGCTACACCTTC.

This chain uses TRBV9 with TRBJ1-1, with no clear D. The CDR3 is made up of 13 amino acids. Trimming took 0 bases from V and 10 from J, leaving 13 bases between them. Per germline, CDR1 SGDLS and CDR2 YYNGEE. CDR3 in DNA: TGTGCCAGCAGCGTAGAGCCAGGTCGCGCAGCTTTCTTT. It specifies CASSVEPGRAAFF.

The V call is TRBV19, the J call TRBJ1-1, with a weak D call TRBD1 (6 bases). Germline CDR1 is LNHDA and CDR2 is SQIVND (reference sequence). The CDR3 is 13 residues long. The V and J ends lost 6 bases and 4 bases respectively, with 12 bases between them. The CDR3 loop is CASSKGGFTEAFF. The CDR3 DNA reads TGTGCCAGTAGCAAAGGGGGTTTCACTGAAGCTTTCTTT.

This sequence joins TRBV18 and TRBJ1-2; D not certain. Trimming pared 2 bases from V and 0 bases from J, leaving 7 bases between. CDR3 length: 14 amino acids. Germline-derived CDR1 and CDR2 are KGHSH and LQKENI. CDR3: CASSPGPTNYGYTF. CDR3 DNA sequence: TGTGCCAGCTCACCAGGGCCTACTAACTATGGCTACACCTTC.

The chain links TRBV30 to TRBJ2-3; maybe TRBD2 (6 bases). Trimming took 3 bases from V and 0 from J, leaving 19 bases between them. This CDR3 is built from 17 residues. Germline CDR1 and CDR2: GTSNPN and SVGIG (reference sequence). The CDR3 loop is CAWRPIPGLASTDTQYF. For the CDR3, the DNA is TGTGCCTGGAGACCTATTCCGGGACTTGCTAGCACAGATACGCAGTATTTT.

The V call is TRBV29-1, the J call TRBJ2-3; 7 bases map to TRBD2. Germline V gene lookup returns CDR1 SQVTM and CDR2 ANQGSEA. The CDR3 has 13 residues. Trimming cost V 4 bases and J 4 bases; bases outside gene matches: 5. CDR3 region: CSVVRGVSDTQYF. The CDR3 DNA sequence: TGCAGCGTTGTTCGGGGGGTTTCAGATACGCAGTATTTT.

V is TRBV5-1 and J is TRBJ1-1; 7 bases are shared with TRBD1. Germline-derived CDR1 and CDR2 are SGHRS and YFSETQ. CDR3 length: 15 amino acids. With V trimmed by 0 bases and J by 5 bases, 7 bases remained unmatched. The CDR3 DNA is TGCGCCAGCAGCTTGGGAGGGGGCGGAGGGACTGAAGCTTTCTTT. It codes for CASSLGGGGGTEAFF.

CDR3 in amino acids: CASSLERAGVYNEQFF. The CDR3 DNA is TGTGCCAGCAGCTTGGAGAGGGCGGGGGTATACAATGAGCAGTTCTTC. This rearrangement joins TRBV5-4 to TRBJ2-1; 7 bases fit TRBD2. V shed 0 bases, J shed 4 bases, and the junction held 7 bases outside the gene matches. Germline assignment: CDR1 SGHNT and CDR2 YYREEE (reference sequence). CDR3 length: 16 residues.

V usage is TRBV29-1 and J usage is TRBJ2-7; weak D call: TRBD1 (5 bases). In germline, CDR1 is SQVTM, CDR2 ANQGSEA. Trimming pared 4 bases from V and 2 bases from J, leaving 6 bases between. The CDR3 length is 11 residues. This CDR3 is CSVGQTYEQYV. The CDR3 DNA reads as TGCAGCGTTGGACAGACCTACGAGCAGTACGTC.

The chain is built from TRBV5-1 and TRBJ1-4, with D perhaps TRBD1 (6 bases). Germline assignment: CDR1 SGHRS and CDR2 YFSETQ. Trimming took 0 bases from V and 3 from J, leaving 6 bases between them. The CDR3 totals 14 residues. The CDR3 loop reads CASSLGTANEKLFF. The DNA for the CDR3 is TGCGCCAGCAGCTTGGGGACAGCTAATGAAAAACTGTTTTTT. Full variable domain (remainder filled in from reference TRBV5-1 and TRBJ1-4): KAGVTQTPRYLIKTRGQQVTLSCSPISGHRSVSWYQQTPGQGLQFLFEYFSETQRNKGNFPGRFSGRQFSNSRSEMNVSTLELGDSALYLCASSLGTANEKLFFGSGTQLSVL.

The chain is built from TRBV3-1 (or the pseudogene TRBV3-2) and TRBJ1-2, with 7 bases identical to TRBD1. V shed 4 bases and J 8 bases; nucleotides not matched to a gene: 10. The V gene's germline CDR1 is LGHDT and CDR2 YNNKEL (reference sequence). This CDR3 has 14 amino acids. CDR3 in amino acids: CASSPRQGARGYTF. DNA for the CDR3: TGTGCCAGCAGCCCCCGACAGGGAGCAAGAGGCTACACCTTC.

CDR3 coding DNA: TGCGCCAGCAGCGGCGGGGGGAATGAAAAACTGTTTTTT. As protein: CASSGGGNEKLFF. V is TRBV5-1 and J is TRBJ1-4; D is possibly TRBD1 (5 bases). CDR1 and CDR2 (germline): SGHRS, YFSETQ. V lost 4 bases, J lost 5 bases, and 9 bases lay in between. This CDR3 comprises 13 residues.

This chain joins TRBV27 and TRBJ2-5; TRBD2 matches 7 bases. V lost 6 bases to trimming and J lost 8 bases; unmatched junction nucleotides: 6. CDR3 size: 12 residues. CDR1 and CDR2 from the germline V gene are MNHEY and SMNVEV (reference sequence). CDR3 in DNA: TGTGCCAGCAGGGCTAGCGGAGTAACCCAGTACTTC. It translates to CASRASGVTQYF.

The chain recombines TRBV25-1 with TRBJ1-1; 7 bases match TRBD1. The CDR3 runs to 14 residues. CDR1 is MGHDK, CDR2 SYGVNS, per germline. Unmatched junction bases numbered 5, after V lost 2 bases and J lost 5 bases. Written as DNA, the CDR3 is TGTGCCAGCAGTGAAACACAGGGGAGGACTGAAGCTTTCTTT. It codes for CASSETQGRTEAFF.

The chain employs TRBV6-2 or TRBV6-3 and TRBJ1-6; 8 nucleotides line up with TRBD1. V was clipped by 5 bases and J by 10 bases; unmatched bases: 10. The CDR3 consists of 15 residues. Germline V gene lookup returns CDR1 MNHEY and CDR2 SVGEGT. DNA for the CDR3: TGTGCCAGCAGTGACCAGGGGGCCCGGTACTCACCCCTCCACTTT. Protein sequence: CASSDQGARYSPLHF.

This clone was detected a few times. V and J are TRBV7-3 and TRBJ2-7; no clear D gene. The CDR3 is made up of 13 amino acids. V lost 0 bases and J 4 bases, leaving 7 bases between the germline ends. Germline lookup yields CDR1 SGHTA and CDR2 FQGTGA. In DNA, the CDR3 is TGTGCCAGCAGCTTAACGTTCGGTTACGAGCAGTACGTC. Its translation: CASSLTFGYEQYV.

This clone was seen only a few times. The chain combines TRBV2 with TRBJ1-5; 8 bases match TRBD1. Germline values: CDR1 SNHLY, CDR2 FYNNEI. The V and J ends lost 7 bases and 0 bases, in that order; junction bases with no gene match: 8. The CDR3 sequence is 16 residues long. CDR3 residues: CASNQVQGASNQPQHF. As DNA, the CDR3 is TGTGCCAGCAACCAGGTCCAGGGGGCTAGCAATCAGCCCCAGCATTTT.

The chain uses TRBV12-3 or TRBV12-4 and TRBJ1-1; 7 nucleotides match TRBD1. The CDR3 length is 13 residues. The V and J ends lost 8 bases and 3 bases, in that order; junction bases with no gene match: 6. The chain's CDR3 is CASLRDRYTEAFF. Written as DNA, the CDR3 is TGTGCCAGCCTCCGGGACAGATACACTGAAGCTTTCTTT.

This rearrangement joins TRBV5-1 to TRBJ2-1; 10 nucleotides match TRBD2. Germline CDR1 SGHRS, CDR2 YFSETQ. The CDR3 totals 15 residues. Trimming at V came to 3 bases and at J to 10 bases, leaving 10 bases not matched to a gene. The CDR3: CASSSSGGAIREQFF. DNA of the CDR3: TGCGCCAGCAGCTCCAGCGGGGGGGCGATCAGAGAGCAGTTCTTC.